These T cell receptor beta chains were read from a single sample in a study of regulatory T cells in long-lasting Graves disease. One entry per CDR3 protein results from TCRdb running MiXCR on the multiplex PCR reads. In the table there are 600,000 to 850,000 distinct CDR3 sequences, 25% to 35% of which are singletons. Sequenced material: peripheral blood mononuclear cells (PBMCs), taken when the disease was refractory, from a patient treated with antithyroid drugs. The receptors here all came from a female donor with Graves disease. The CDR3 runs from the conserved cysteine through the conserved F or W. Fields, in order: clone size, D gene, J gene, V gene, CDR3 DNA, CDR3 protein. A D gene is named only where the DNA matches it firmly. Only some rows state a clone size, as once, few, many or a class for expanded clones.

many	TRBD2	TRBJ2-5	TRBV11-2	TGTGCCAGCAGCCCGACTAGCGGGAGAAGAGAGACCCAGTACTTC	CASSPTSGRRETQYF
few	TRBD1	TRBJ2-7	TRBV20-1	TGCAGTGCTAGAGATCTCGGGACAGGGGTCTTCGAGCAGTACTTC	CSARDLGTGVFEQYF
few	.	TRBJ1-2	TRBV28	TGTGCCACCACCTCCCCGGGAGAGGGGAACTTTGGGTATGGCTACACCTTC	CATTSPGEGNFGYGYTF
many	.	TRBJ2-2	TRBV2	TGTGCCAGCAAGTCTAGAGGCGCCGGGGAGCTGTTTTTT	CASKSRGAGELFF
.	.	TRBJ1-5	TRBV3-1	TGTGCCAGCAGCCAAGATACGGTCAATCAGCCCCAGCATTTT	CASSQDTVNQPQHF
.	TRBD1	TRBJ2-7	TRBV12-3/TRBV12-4	TGTGCCAGCAGTACGACCTCGGGACAGGGTGTTTACGAGCAGTACTTC	CASSTTSGQGVYEQYF
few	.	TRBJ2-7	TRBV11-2	TGTGCCAGCAGCTTCCCAGGAACCTCCTACGAGCAGTACTTC	CASSFPGTSYEQYF
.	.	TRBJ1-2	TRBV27	TGTGCCAGCAGTTTAGGTGGGGGCCACTATGGCTACACCTTC	CASSLGGGHYGYTF
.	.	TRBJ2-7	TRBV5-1	TGCGCCAGCAGCTTGCAGGCGGGAAGGTACGAGCAGTACTTC	CASSLQAGRYEQYF
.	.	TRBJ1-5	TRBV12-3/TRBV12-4	TGTGCCAGCAGTTTCGGGACCCCTAATCAGCCCCAGCATTTT	CASSFGTPNQPQHF
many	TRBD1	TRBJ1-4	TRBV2	TGTGCCAGCAGTAGGGACAGGGAGTTTCTTGAAAAACTGTTTTTT	CASSRDREFLEKLFF
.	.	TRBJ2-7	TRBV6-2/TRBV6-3	TGTGCCAGCAGTGAAGGAAGAGTGCGGATGCGCTACGAGCAGTACTTC	CASSEGRVRMRYEQYF
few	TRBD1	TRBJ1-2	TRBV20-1	TGCAGTGCCCCCGCCGGGACAGGGGTTGGCTACACCTTC	CSAPAGTGVGYTF
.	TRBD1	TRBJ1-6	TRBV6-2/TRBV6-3	TGTGCCAGCAGCACTATACAGGGGATGGATAATTCACCCCTCCACTTT	CASSTIQGMDNSPLHF
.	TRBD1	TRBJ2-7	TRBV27	TGTGCCAGCAGACGACACCCACAGGGGGCGGACTACGAGCAGTACTTC	CASRRHPQGADYEQYF
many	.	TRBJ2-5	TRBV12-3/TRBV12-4	TGTGCCAGCAGTTTGATGAGGGTAGAGACCCAGTACTTC	CASSLMRVETQYF
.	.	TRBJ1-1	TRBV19	TGTGCCAGTAGTATTGCCAGCCCGAACACTGAAGCTTTCTTT	CASSIASPNTEAFF
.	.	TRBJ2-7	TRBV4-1	TGCGCCAGCAGCCGAACGCAAAATTGGGGGAGAAACTACTACGAGCAGTACTTC	CASSRTQNWGRNYYEQYF
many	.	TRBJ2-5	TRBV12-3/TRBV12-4	TGTGCCAGCAGTACCAACAGGGGGGGAAGCCAAGAGACCCAGTACTTC	CASSTNRGGSQETQYF